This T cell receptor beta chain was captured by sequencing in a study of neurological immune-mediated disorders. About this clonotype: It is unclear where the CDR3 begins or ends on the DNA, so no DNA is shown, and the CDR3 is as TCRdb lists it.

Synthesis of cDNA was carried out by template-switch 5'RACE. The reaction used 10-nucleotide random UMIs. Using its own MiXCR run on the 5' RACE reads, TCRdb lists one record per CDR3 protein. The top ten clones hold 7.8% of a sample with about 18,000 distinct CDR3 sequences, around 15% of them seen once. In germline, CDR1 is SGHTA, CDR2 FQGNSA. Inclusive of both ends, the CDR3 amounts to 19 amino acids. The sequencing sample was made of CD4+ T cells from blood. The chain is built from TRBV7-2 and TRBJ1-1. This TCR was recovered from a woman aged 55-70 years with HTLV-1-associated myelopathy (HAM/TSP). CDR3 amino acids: CASSFYICSASQTEYEAFF.